Given below is one T cell receptor beta chain in context. Its antigen is undetermined. Measured with immunoSEQ multiplex PCR; TCRdb has only the in-frame clones, and not every one. This sample carries 100,000 to 150,000 clones, 90% of them seen once, and the ten largest clones take less than 9%. The data were taken from a study of T cell responses to AZD1222 COVID-19 vaccine. Findings and limits, study-wide: Within unmutated variant regions lay the reported targets of nearly half of spike-specific TCRs. Researchers took repertoire samples only after the peak T cell response had come.

Trimming removed 3 bases at V and 5 bases at J, with 8 bases between. There are 12 residues in the CDR3. Per germline, CDR1 WNHNN and CDR2 SYGVQD (reference sequence). The chain links TRBV10-1 to TRBJ2-7; no clear D. This TCR derives from an adult in good health. The specimen was peripheral blood, collected on day 0 of AZD1222 vaccination. The CDR3, as DNA: TGCGCCAGCAGTGAAGGGTTTCACGAGCAGTACTTC. It encodes CASSEGFHEQYF.